The entry below describes one T cell receptor (beta chain). The antigen is not known. The CDR3 runs 14 residues. Germline V gene sequence: CDR1 LGHNA, CDR2 YSLEER. This sample was taken from a study of CXCR3-negative and CXCR3-positive naive CD8 T cells. TRB cDNA libraries were made by UMI-labeled 5' RACE. TCRdb reanalyzed the 5' RACE reads, giving one entry per CDR3 protein sequence and no DNA. Recorded for this sample: 100,000 to 150,000 distinct CDR3 sequences. Points from the study as a whole: For memory CD8+ cells diversity was much lower, but both naive subsets had comparably high diversity. TRB CDR3 properties indicated TCR strength, while surface CD5 was similar across naive subsets.

The sequenced sample was naive CXCR3- CD8+ T cells from blood. Subset here: CD45RO-CCR7+CD27+CD95- naive CD8+ T cells lacking CXCR3 (TNR3-). This TCR derives from a human donor in good health. Some clones in this sample may be carry-over from other donors' samples. V usage is TRBV4-3 and J usage is TRBJ2-2; with no DNA, the TCRdb D assignment of TRBD2 cannot be verified. The CDR3 reads CASSRGGASGELFF.